This T cell receptor (beta chain) was documented in a study of blood T cell repertoires in COVID-19. The assay was immunoSEQ multiplex PCR, and TCRdb's table has in-frame clones only and misses some. The table lists about 180,000 clones, roughly four fifths of them singletons. The V segment lost 3 bases and the J segment 7 bases; nucleotides outside the gene matches: 4. CDR3 length: 12 residues. Germline V gene data show CDR1 as SGHRS and CDR2 as YFSETQ. Sequencing input: peripheral blood. V and J are TRBV5-1 and TRBJ2-7, with TRBD2 matching 7 bases. The clonotype was recovered from a woman in her 70s with COVID-19, enrolled during active disease. The CDR3 sequence: CASSYVLAEQYF. In DNA, the CDR3 is TGCGCCAGCAGCTACGTACTAGCGGAGCAGTACTTC.